This record concerns one T cell receptor beta chain sequence. Germline loops: CDR1 MNHEY, CDR2 SMNVEV (reference sequence). Trimming cost V 6 bases and J 2 bases, with 20 bases left between them. This CDR3 spans 18 amino acids. The sample comes from a study of shared clonotypes between healthy human individuals. The overall study: Three plates each covered CD4 naive and memory; CD8 naive two, CD8 memory one.

Assay used: immunoSEQ multiplex PCR; TCRdb lists only in-frame clones, some missing. The sample holds about 1 million clones, about 75% seen once. Adult donors, all healthy and HIV-negative, had no recent acute infections or vaccinations. This receptor was obtained from a man aged 18 to 30 in good health. The V and J genes are TRBV27 and TRBJ2-6; TRBD1 or TRBD2 may be the D gene (6 bases each). The sequencing sample was made of memory CD4+ T cells sorted from blood. The subset denotes: CD45RA-negative fraction. The CDR3 spells CASSPLSGGGTGANVLTF. CDR3 nucleotides: TGTGCCAGCAGCCCGCTCTCCGGGGGCGGCACTGGGGCCAACGTCCTGACTTTC.